The 26 T cell receptor beta chains in this list originate from one sample, sequenced in a study of cytomegalovirus exposure and HLA in healthy donors. PCR was performed using 60 Vbeta and 13 Jbeta primers. Using immunoSEQ multiplex PCR, the repertoire was profiled, and TCRdb retains in-frame clones only, with some absent. The sample has 200,000 to 300,000 clones; roughly 84% are singletons. The specimen sequenced was PBMCs. The receptors come from a girl aged 2 to 10 in good health and CMV-seronegative.

This clone appeared a single time. J is TRBJ2-2 and V is TRBV18, with a tentative D call TRBD2 (6 bases). CDR3 length equals 15 residues. CDR1 and CDR2 from the germline V gene are KGHSH and LQKENI. V was trimmed by 5 bases and J by 4 bases, leaving 14 bases between them. The CDR3 loop reads CASSIPGLRTGELFF. DNA of the CDR3: TGTGCCAGCTCAATTCCGGGACTCCGCACCGGGGAGCTGTTTTTT.

This CDR3 reads CASSPRPGFMNTEAFF. CDR3 DNA sequence: TGTGCCAGCTCACCAAGGCCAGGCTTTATGAACACTGAAGCTTTCTTT. V is TRBV18 and J is TRBJ1-1; D remains ambiguous. The length of the CDR3 is 16 residues. V was pared by 2 bases and J by 0 bases, with 13 bases between. The V gene's germline CDR1 is KGHSH and CDR2 LQKENI.

The V call is TRBV7-9, the J call TRBJ2-5, with TRBD2 as a possible D gene (7 bases). Germline CDR1 is SEHNR and CDR2 is FQNEAQ (reference sequence). The ends were cut back, 5 bases at V and 5 bases at J, with 15 bases in the middle. The CDR3 contains 14 residues. The CDR3 nucleotides read TGTGCCAGCAGCACCCTCGGGGGGCCGGAGACCCAGTACTTC. This translates into CASSTLGGPETQYF. The entire variable domain, with the rest obtained from reference TRBV7-9 and TRBJ2-5, is as follows: DTGVSQNPRHKITKRGQNVTFRCDPISEHNRLYWYRQTLGQGPEFLTYFQNEAQLEKSRLLSDRFSAERPKGSFSTLEIQRTEQGDSAMYLCASSTLGGPETQYFGPGTRLLVL.

This clone was seen once. V gene TRBV2 combines with J gene TRBJ1-2; 8 bases agree with TRBD1. Germline assignment: CDR1 SNHLY and CDR2 FYNNEI. The CDR3 runs to 13 residues. V lost 8 bases to trimming and J lost 8 bases; unmatched junction nucleotides: 10. CDR3 region: CASLNQGAGGYTF. The DNA of the CDR3 is TGTGCCAGCTTAAACCAGGGGGCTGGGGGCTACACCTTC. Looking up the rest from reference TRBV2 and TRBJ1-2 gives the full variable domain: EPEVTQTPSHQVTQMGQEVILRCVPISNHLYFYWYRQILGQKVEFLVSFYNNEISEKSEIFDDQFSVERPDGSNFTLKIRSTKLEDSAMYFCASLNQGAGGYTFGSGTRLTVV.

The chain joins TRBV19 to TRBJ1-5; D is possibly TRBD1 (5 bases). Trimming took 4 bases from V and 1 from J, leaving 20 bases between them. In germline, CDR1 is LNHDA, CDR2 SQIVND (reference sequence). The CDR3 spans 18 residues. The CDR3 is CASSRTVAVWGSNQPQHF. CDR3 coding DNA: TGTGCCAGTAGTAGGACGGTCGCGGTCTGGGGCAGCAATCAGCCCCAGCATTTT.

This sequence joins TRBV11-3 and TRBJ2-5, with D tentatively TRBD2 (5 bases). Trimming stripped 1 base from V and 11 bases from J, with 14 bases between. CDR1 SGHNT and CDR2 YENEEA come from the germline V gene. The CDR3 consists of 13 residues. The CDR3: CASSLGGGSKQYF. The CDR3 DNA reads TGTGCCAGCAGCTTAGGCGGAGGTTCTAAGCAGTACTTC.

This chain connects TRBV5-5 to TRBJ2-7; 10 nucleotides agree with TRBD1. This CDR3 spans 16 amino acids. The V segment lost 0 bases and the J segment 3 bases; nucleotides outside the gene matches: 6. Germline V CDR1 and CDR2: SGHKS, YYEKEE (reference sequence). The CDR3 protein is CASSLGDRGVFYEQYF. The CDR3 DNA sequence: TGTGCCAGCAGCTTGGGGGACAGGGGTGTTTTCTACGAGCAGTACTTC.

The gene calls are TRBV7-8 and TRBJ2-1; D not certain. The CDR3 consists of 15 residues. V lost 2 bases and J 6 bases, leaving 14 bases between the germline ends. Germline loops: CDR1 SGHVS, CDR2 FQNEAQ. The CDR3 DNA is TGTGCCAGCAGCTTAAGGCCTAGTACCCGCAATGAGCAGTTCTTC. Amino acids: CASSLRPSTRNEQFF.

In this sample, this clone turned up a few times. This same CDR3 is encoded by further DNA sequences in the sample. The rearrangement joins TRBV6-1 to TRBJ1-1; tentative D call: TRBD1 (6 bases). The V end was cut by 6 bases, the J end by 1 base, with 6 bases between. The CDR3 has 12 residues. The germline V gene has CDR1 MNHNS and CDR2 SASEGT. The CDR3 nucleotides read TGTGCCAGCAGGACAGGGAACACTGAAGCTTTCTTT. This encodes CASRTGNTEAFF.

V gene TRBV19 combines with J gene TRBJ2-7; TRBD2 matches 11 bases. The CDR3 runs to 14 residues. The junction had 8 bases not matched to a gene; V was cut back by 9 bases and J by 4 bases. The germline CDR1 and CDR2 sequences are LNHDA and SQIVND (reference sequence). The CDR3 bases are TGTGCCAGCCGCACTAGCGGGGGACTTTACGAGCAGTACTTC. Protein: CASRTSGGLYEQYF.

The chain joins TRBV15 to TRBJ1-2, with D possibly being TRBD1 (5 bases). The CDR3 totals 14 residues. V was trimmed by 3 bases and J by 6 bases, leaving 14 bases between them. Germline CDR1 is LNHNV and CDR2 is YYDKDF (reference sequence). The CDR3 here is CATSRGQGGDGYTF. The CDR3 coding sequence is TGTGCCACCAGCAGGGGCCAGGGAGGGGATGGCTACACCTTC.

This chain joins TRBV5-1 and TRBJ2-3; 9 nucleotides match TRBD1. With 0 bases clipped from V and 2 bases from J, the junction kept 1 base outside the gene matches. Germline V CDR1 and CDR2: SGHRS, YFSETQ. The CDR3 has 15 residues. CDR3 residues: CASSLVQGATDTQYF. In DNA, the CDR3 is TGCGCCAGCAGCTTGGTACAGGGGGCCACAGATACGCAGTATTTT.

The chain combines TRBV7-6 with TRBJ2-7, with D possibly TRBD1 on 5 matching bases. V shed 1 base and J shed 1 base, with 8 bases lying between them. The CDR3 consists of 14 residues. Germline CDR1 SGHVS, CDR2 FNYEAQ. The chain's CDR3 is CASSLGGVSYEQYF. The CDR3 nucleotides read TGTGCCAGCAGCTTAGGGGGCGTTTCCTACGAGCAGTACTTC.

CDR3 in DNA: TGTGCCAGCAGCCAAGTAAATAGCGGGAGTTATAATGAGCAGTTCTTC. This encodes CASSQVNSGSYNEQFF. This rearrangement joins TRBV4-2 to TRBJ2-1; TRBD2 matches at 9 bases. The CDR3 runs to 16 residues. Germline trimming cut 1 base from V and 7 bases from J; bases unmatched to any gene: 8. The germline gives CDR1 LGHNA, CDR2 YNFKEQ.

The chain recombines TRBV2 with TRBJ2-5, with D perhaps TRBD2 (5 bases). CDR3 size: 15 residues. Trimming removed 6 bases at V and 3 bases at J, with 17 bases between. CDR1 and CDR2 from the germline V gene are SNHLY and FYNNEI. The CDR3, as DNA: TGTGCCAGCAGCAATCAACTAGGGCCTGAAGAGACCCAGTACTTC. Its translation: CASSNQLGPEETQYF.

The V and J genes are TRBV10-2 and TRBJ2-6; D perhaps matches TRBD2 (5 bases). Germline CDR1 and CDR2: WSHSY and SAAADI. V lost 2 bases, J lost 1 base, and 9 bases lay in between. The CDR3 loop spans 16 amino acids. CDR3 region: CASSEELGSGANVLTF. In DNA, the CDR3 is TGCGCCAGCAGTGAGGAACTAGGGTCTGGGGCCAACGTCCTGACTTTC.

This chain connects TRBV5-1 to TRBJ1-3; D is unresolved. V gave up 2 bases and J gave up 1 base, with 4 bases separating them. This CDR3 contains 13 residues. From germline, CDR1 is SGHRS and CDR2 YFSETQ. The CDR3 bases are TGCGCCAGCAGCTTAACATCTGGAAACACCATATATTTT. The encoded protein is CASSLTSGNTIYF. Full variable domain (missing parts from reference TRBV5-1 and TRBJ1-3): KAGVTQTPRYLIKTRGQQVTLSCSPISGHRSVSWYQQTPGQGLQFLFEYFSETQRNKGNFPGRFSGRQFSNSRSEMNVSTLELGDSALYLCASSLTSGNTIYFGEGSWLTVV.

V and J are TRBV5-1 and TRBJ2-7; tentatively, D is TRBD2 (6 bases). Germline V gene sequence: CDR1 SGHRS, CDR2 YFSETQ. The V and J ends lost 4 bases and 3 bases respectively, with 20 bases between them. The CDR3 loop spans 16 amino acids. The CDR3 region has the DNA TGCGCCAGCAGCCCCCTCGGGAGCGGGCTATTCTACGAGCAGTACTTC. It specifies CASSPLGSGLFYEQYF.

The chain combines TRBV7-3 with TRBJ1-3; perhaps TRBD1 as D (6 bases). This CDR3 has 15 amino acids. V was pared by 5 bases and J by 0 bases, with 11 bases between. Germline V lookup: CDR1 SGHTA, CDR2 FQGTGA. The CDR3 DNA follows: TGTGCCAGCAGCGCAACAGGGTCCTCTGGAAACACCATATATTTT. Protein product: CASSATGSSGNTIYF.

This clone was seen a single time. V gene TRBV11-2 combines with J gene TRBJ1-2; D is unresolved. Trimming pared 0 bases from V and 8 bases from J, leaving 7 bases between. There are 12 residues in the CDR3. CDR1 is SGHAT, CDR2 FQNNGV, per germline. The CDR3 reads CASSLDRVGYTF. The CDR3 bases are TGTGCCAGCAGCTTAGATCGGGTCGGCTACACCTTC.

The chain couples TRBV15 to TRBJ1-3; the D gene is possibly TRBD1 (5 bases). Trimming pared 1 base from V and 0 bases from J, leaving 7 bases between. Germline V gives CDR1 LNHNV, CDR2 YYDKDF (reference sequence). The CDR3 loop spans 15 amino acids. CDR3 sequence reads: CATSRGGGSGNTIYF. The CDR3 DNA sequence: TGTGCCACCAGCAGAGGGGGGGGCTCTGGAAACACCATATATTTT.

The rearrangement uses TRBV27 and TRBJ2-7; 8 positions agree with TRBD1. There are 15 residues in the CDR3. Germline-derived CDR1 and CDR2 are MNHEY and SMNVEV (reference sequence). The V and J ends lost 6 bases and 2 bases, in that order; junction bases with no gene match: 9. Here the CDR3 reads CASSPGQTGAYEQYF. The DNA of the CDR3 is TGTGCCAGCAGCCCTGGGCAGACAGGGGCCTACGAGCAGTACTTC.

This chain connects TRBV11-2 to TRBJ1-1; TRBD1 is a possible D gene (5 bases). V dropped 5 bases and J dropped 0 bases, with 13 bases sitting between them. The CDR3 covers 15 residues. CDR1 and CDR2 from the germline V gene are SGHAT and FQNNGV. The CDR3 is CASSHAGGLNTEAFF. The CDR3 nucleotides are TGTGCCAGCAGCCACGCCGGGGGACTGAACACTGAAGCTTTCTTT.

The CDR3 DNA sequence: TGCGCCAGCAGCTTGGTTCCAGGGTCCAATGAGCAGTTCTTC. Residues: CASSLVPGSNEQFF. This rearrangement joins TRBV5-1 to TRBJ2-1, with a weak D call TRBD1 (5 bases). The CDR3 extends over 14 amino acids. CDR1 is SGHRS, CDR2 YFSETQ, per germline. Trimming took 0 bases from V and 6 from J, leaving 10 bases between them.

The CDR3: CASSSRLAGVSGETQYF. The CDR3 bases are TGTGCCAGCAGCTCGAGACTAGCGGGGGTATCCGGAGAGACCCAGTACTTC. The V gene is TRBV7-9, the J gene TRBJ2-5, with 12 bases lining up with TRBD2. The germline V gene encodes CDR1 SEHNR and CDR2 FQNEAQ (reference sequence). The CDR3 loop spans 17 amino acids. V shed 4 bases and J 4 bases; nucleotides not matched to a gene: 10.

As DNA, the CDR3 is TGCGCCAGCACCCTAAGAGACAGAGATACGCAGTATTTT. Encoded protein: CASTLRDRDTQYF. The chain couples TRBV5-1 to TRBJ2-3; D perhaps matches TRBD1 (5 bases). The germline CDR1 and CDR2 sequences are SGHRS and YFSETQ. CDR3 size: 13 residues. The germline V and J ends were trimmed by 6 bases and 5 bases, with 13 bases remaining between them.